The 15 T cell receptor beta chains given below trace back to one sample, sequenced in a study of post-analysis software for immune sequencing data. The antigens for these receptors are not known. TCR beta cDNA libraries had unique molecular identifiers. MiXCR was run by TCRdb on the PCR reads, yielding one entry per CDR3 protein. The sample yields around 700,000 distinct CDR3 sequences, approximately 59% seen once. Overall study findings and caveats: TRBV5-6, TRBV5-1 and TRBV20-1 belonged to a set of roughly five TRBV segments that were more frequent in patients than controls.

Sequenced material: blood. These TCRs come from a girl aged 2 to 9 with multiple sclerosis.

The gene calls are TRBV11-3 and TRBJ2-1, with 8 bases fitting TRBD1. Germline V gene data show CDR1 as SGHNT and CDR2 as YENEEA. After removal of 2 bases from V and 7 bases from J, the junction contained 7 bases not matched to a gene. This CDR3 has 15 amino acids. The CDR3 sequence is CASSLSRGLYNEQFF. The DNA of the CDR3 is TGTGCCAGCAGCTTATCCAGGGGGCTTTATAATGAGCAGTTCTTC.

The chain links TRBV4-1 to TRBJ1-5, with D possibly TRBD1 on 5 matching bases. The CDR3 is 15 residues long. V was pared by 0 bases and J by 4 bases, with 10 bases between. CDR1 is MGHRA and CDR2 is YSYEKL in the germline V gene. CDR3 region: CASSQDPGWNQPQHF. DNA for the CDR3: TGCGCCAGCAGCCAAGATCCAGGGTGGAATCAGCCCCAGCATTTT.

The chain recombines TRBV5-5 with TRBJ1-2; D is undetermined. Trimming stripped 5 bases from V and 6 bases from J, with 17 bases between. The CDR3 length is 14 residues. The V gene's germline CDR1 is SGHKS and CDR2 YYEKEE (reference sequence). CDR3 nucleotide sequence: TGTGCCAGCAGTGCGCGGCCGGCCGGGGATGGCTACACCTTC. Its protein product is CASSARPAGDGYTF. Filled out from reference TRBV5-5 and TRBJ1-2, the complete variable domain reads DAGVTQSPTHLIKTRGQQVTLRCSPISGHKSVSWYQQVLGQGPQFIFQYYEKEERGRGNFPDRFSARQFPNYSSELNVNALLLGDSALYLCASSARPAGDGYTFGSGTRLTVV.

V gene TRBV11-2 combines with J gene TRBJ2-1; the D is unclear. The CDR3 covers 14 residues. CDR1 and CDR2 (germline): SGHAT, FQNNGV. Trimming took off 4 bases at V and 4 bases at J, with 11 bases between the two ends. CDR3 in amino acids: CASSSTTRYNEQFF. The CDR3 DNA sequence: TGTGCCAGCAGCTCCACCACGCGGTACAATGAGCAGTTCTTC.

The CDR3 nucleotides are TGTGCCAGCAGTTCCCTCAGGGTCAGGGCTCGTGGGAATGAGCAGTTCTTC. This codes for CASSSLRVRARGNEQFF. V is TRBV6-5 and J is TRBJ2-1; a possible D gene is TRBD1 (5 bases). CDR1 is MNHEY and CDR2 is SVGAGI in the germline V gene. With 4 bases removed from V and 7 bases from J, the gap between germline ends came to 23 bases. The CDR3 loop spans 17 amino acids.

The rearrangement joins TRBV20-1 to TRBJ2-5; 12 bases align to TRBD2. V was clipped by 4 bases and J by 4 bases; unmatched bases: 4. The CDR3 extends over 14 amino acids. Germline V CDR1 and CDR2: DFQATT, SNEGSKA (reference sequence). CDR3 DNA sequence: TGCAGTGCTACTAGCGGGAGGGCGGGAGAGACCCAGTACTTC. Its translation is CSATSGRAGETQYF.

This chain joins TRBV10-2 and TRBJ2-7; 9 bases fit TRBD2. V lost 4 bases, J lost 6 bases, and 7 bases stayed unmatched. This CDR3 spans 14 amino acids. In germline, CDR1 is WSHSY, CDR2 SAAADI. CDR3 region: CASSVSGRTGEQYF. The CDR3 DNA sequence: TGCGCCAGCAGTGTCAGCGGGAGGACGGGCGAGCAGTACTTC.

The chain is built from TRBV7-2 and TRBJ2-3; the match to TRBD2 covers 8 bases. Germline V lookup: CDR1 SGHTA, CDR2 FQGNSA. The V segment lost 3 bases and the J segment 2 bases; nucleotides outside the gene matches: 7. The CDR3 consists of 16 residues. The CDR3 DNA reads as TGTGCCAGCAGCTTGGGTCCGGGGGGGTTCACAGATACGCAGTATTTT. Translated: CASSLGPGGFTDTQYF.

This clonotype was seen a single time. This chain links TRBV27 with TRBJ2-1, with 9 bases fitting TRBD1. Per germline, CDR1 MNHEY and CDR2 SMNVEV (reference sequence). Trimming removed 6 bases from V and 10 bases from J; junction bases left unmatched: 7. This CDR3 region has 13 residues. The CDR3 bases are TGTGCCAGCAGACGGACAGGGGATGGGGAGCAGTTCTTC. This sequence encodes CASRRTGDGEQFF.

DNA of the CDR3: TGCAGCGTTGAGGTAGGGAGACCCTACGAGCAGTACTTC. This codes for CSVEVGRPYEQYF. The chain carries TRBV29-1 and TRBJ2-7; D perhaps matches TRBD2 (5 bases). The germline gives CDR1 SQVTM, CDR2 ANQGSEA. V lost 3 bases and J lost 2, with 11 bases in between. The CDR3 runs 13 residues.

The gene calls are TRBV27 and TRBJ1-1; 7 positions agree with TRBD1. In germline, CDR1 is MNHEY, CDR2 SMNVEV (reference sequence). CDR3 length: 17 amino acids. V shed 5 bases and J 0 bases; nucleotides not matched to a gene: 12. CDR3 loop: CASSPRRYRGMNTEAFF. The CDR3 DNA sequence: TGTGCCAGCAGTCCCCGACGCTACAGGGGAATGAACACTGAAGCTTTCTTT.

CDR3 nucleotide sequence: TGCAGTGCTAGAGGCGTCCCTTTAGGACAGTCCGAGACCCAGTACTTC. Its translation: CSARGVPLGQSETQYF. V usage is TRBV20-1 and J usage is TRBJ2-7; D is perhaps TRBD1 (6 bases). The end of the DNA is better explained by TRBJ2-5, so the J call may be wrong. The germline CDR1 and CDR2 sequences are DFQATT and SNEGSKA (reference sequence). The CDR3 consists of 16 residues.

V usage is TRBV20-1 and J usage is TRBJ2-7; TRBD2 might be the D (6 bases). The DNA end is a closer match to TRBJ2-5, so the J assignment may be wrong. This CDR3 comprises 12 residues. CDR1 DFQATT and CDR2 SNEGSKA come from the germline V gene (reference sequence). The CDR3 nucleotides read TGCAGTGGTGGCGGAGGGGACGAGACCCAGTACTTC. Its protein product is CSGGGGDETQYF.

V gene TRBV6-5 combines with J gene TRBJ1-1, with TRBD1 matching 8 bases. Per the germline V gene, CDR1 is MNHEY and CDR2 is SVGAGI. The V segment lost 2 bases and the J segment 0 bases; nucleotides outside the gene matches: 8. There are 17 residues in the CDR3. The CDR3 is CASSYQGALGLNTEAFF. The CDR3 bases are TGTGCCAGCAGTTACCAGGGGGCTCTCGGGTTGAACACTGAAGCTTTCTTT.

The J gene is TRBJ2-1, the V gene TRBV2; TRBD2 is a possible D gene (5 bases). Per germline, CDR1 SNHLY and CDR2 FYNNEI. This CDR3 comprises 16 residues. The V gene lost 9 bases and the J gene lost 2 bases, with 20 bases spanning the gap. The CDR3 region is CASGNSRLATYNEQFF. The CDR3 DNA is TGTGCCAGTGGGAACAGCCGGCTAGCAACCTACAATGAGCAGTTCTTC.